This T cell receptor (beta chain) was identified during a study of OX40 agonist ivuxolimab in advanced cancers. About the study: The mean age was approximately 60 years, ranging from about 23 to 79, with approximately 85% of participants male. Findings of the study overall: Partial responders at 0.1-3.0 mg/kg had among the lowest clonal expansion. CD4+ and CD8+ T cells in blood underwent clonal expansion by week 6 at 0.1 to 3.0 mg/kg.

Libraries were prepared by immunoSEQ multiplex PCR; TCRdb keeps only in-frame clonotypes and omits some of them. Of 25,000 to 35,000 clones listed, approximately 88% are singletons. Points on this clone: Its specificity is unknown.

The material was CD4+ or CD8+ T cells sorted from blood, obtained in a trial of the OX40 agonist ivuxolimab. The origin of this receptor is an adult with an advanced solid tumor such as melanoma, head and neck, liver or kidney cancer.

CDR3 DNA sequence: TGTGCCAGCAGTTTTTCGCAAAATGAGCAGTTCTTC. Protein: CASSFSQNEQFF. The rearrangement links TRBV28 to TRBJ2-1; D is unresolved. The V gene's germline CDR1 is MDHEN and CDR2 SYDVKM. Trimming took 3 bases from V and 7 from J, leaving 7 bases between them. The CDR3 consists of 12 residues.